The 18 T cell receptor beta chains listed next were all sequenced from one sample in a study of identifying expanded T cells in peripheral blood. TCRdb's copy holds only in-frame clones and misses some; the assay was immunoSEQ multiplex PCR. The table has under 95,000 clones, around nine tenths seen once. Sequenced sample: blood. Receptors originate from a person between 18 and 75 years old in good health.

The V and J genes are TRBV7-9 and TRBJ2-7; D unclear. CDR3 length: 14 amino acids. The V end lost 4 bases, the J end lost 4 bases, and 14 bases lay between the germline ends. Looked up from germline, CDR1 is SEHNR and CDR2 is FQNEAQ (reference sequence). CDR3 DNA: TGTGCCAGCAGCTCGCCGATAGGGCTTTACGAGCAGTACTTC. Its protein product is CASSSPIGLYEQYF.

The chain carries TRBV5-6 and TRBJ2-7, with D maybe TRBD2 (6 bases). V gave up 1 base and J gave up 0 bases, with 14 bases separating them. The CDR3 length is 16 residues. Germline V gene sequence: CDR1 SGHDT, CDR2 YYEEEE. CDR3 loop: CASSLYGRKNSYEQYF. CDR3 bases: TGTGCCAGCAGCTTGTACGGGAGAAAGAACTCCTACGAGCAGTACTTC.

A single count supports this clone. The rearrangement uses TRBV25-1 and TRBJ2-2; TRBD1 might be the D (6 bases). Germline V gene lookup returns CDR1 MGHDK and CDR2 SYGVNS. The CDR3 length is 16 residues. V was shortened by 8 bases and J by 5 bases, with 21 bases between the two germline ends. The CDR3 reads CASRWSRQGQTGELFF. DNA for the CDR3: TGTGCCAGCCGCTGGAGCCGCCAGGGACAAACCGGGGAGCTGTTTTTT.

The CDR3 DNA follows: TGTGCCAGCAGTCGCCAGACAGCAACTAATGAAAAACTGTTTTTT. Translating gives CASSRQTATNEKLFF. The chain couples TRBV28 to TRBJ1-4; D is perhaps TRBD1 (5 bases). In germline, CDR1 is MDHEN, CDR2 SYDVKM. The CDR3 consists of 15 residues. Trimming shortened V by 5 bases and J by 0 bases, and 10 bases separated the two germline ends.

The chain carries TRBV30 and TRBJ1-2; D is perhaps TRBD1 (5 bases). V was shortened by 0 bases and J by 7 bases, with 12 bases between the two germline ends. The CDR3 is 13 amino acids. In germline, CDR1 is GTSNPN, CDR2 SVGIG (reference sequence). The CDR3, as DNA: TGTGCCTGGAGTGTACAGGCAGGGTTTGGCTACACCTTC. Amino acids: CAWSVQAGFGYTF. Full variable domain (outside the CDR3, taken from reference TRBV30 and TRBJ1-2): SQTIHQWPATLVQPVGSPLSLECTVEGTSNPNLYWYRQAAGRGLQLLFYSVGIGQISSEVPQNLSASRPQDRQFILSSKKLLLSDSGFYLCAWSVQAGFGYTFGSGTRLTVV.

V gene TRBV28 combines with J gene TRBJ2-7; 8 nucleotides match TRBD1. The V gene end was trimmed by 7 bases and the J gene end by 1 base; junction bases not matched to a gene: 9. Germline CDR1 is MDHEN and CDR2 is SYDVKM. The CDR3 contains 15 residues. The CDR3 protein is CASIGRDRTSYEQYF. CDR3 coding DNA: TGTGCCAGCATTGGCCGGGACAGGACTTCCTACGAGCAGTACTTC.

This rearrangement joins TRBV7-8 to TRBJ1-1, with 11 bases matching TRBD1. Germline V gene data show CDR1 as SGHVS and CDR2 as FQNEAQ. Germline trimming cut 0 bases from V and 5 bases from J; bases unmatched to any gene: 2. There are 15 residues in the CDR3. The DNA of the CDR3 is TGTGCCAGCAGCTTAGCGGGACAGGGGGGTACTGAAGCTTTCTTT. Its protein is CASSLAGQGGTEAFF. The variable domain in full, completed from reference TRBV7-8 and TRBJ1-1, reads GAGVSQSPRYKVAKRGQDVALRCDPISGHVSLFWYQQALGQGPEFLTYFQNEAQLDKSGLPSDRFFAERPEGSVSTLKIQRTQQEDSAVYLCASSLAGQGGTEAFFGQGTRLTVV.

The chain combines TRBV4-1 with TRBJ2-7, with D possibly matching TRBD1 (6 bases). The ends were cut back, 1 base at V and 3 bases at J, with 13 bases in the middle. This CDR3 is 15 amino acids long. Germline-derived CDR1 and CDR2 are MGHRA and YSYEKL. CDR3 region: CASSQVRDKNYEQYF. The CDR3 region has the DNA TGCGCCAGCAGCCAAGTCCGGGACAAGAACTACGAGCAGTACTTC.

Worth noting for this clone: Since the CDR3 does not end with the conserved phenylalanine or tryptophan, this likely comes from a read error. The limits of the CDR3 on the DNA are not certain, so only TCRdb's listed CDR3 is given. The rearrangement links TRBV11-2 to TRBJ2-7. The V gene's germline CDR1 is SGHAT and CDR2 FQNNGV. The CDR3 is 13 amino acids long, termini counted. CDR3: CASSAGTRQQLTY.

This chain links TRBV10-3 with TRBJ1-2; the D is unclear. The CDR3 consists of 13 residues. From germline, CDR1 is ENHRY and CDR2 SYGVKD. V gave up 8 bases and J gave up 2 bases, with 12 bases separating them. The CDR3 DNA sequence: TGTGCCATCGCGGCCAGCCCAAACTATGGCTACACCTTC. Protein product: CAIAASPNYGYTF.

This chain connects TRBV5-1 to TRBJ2-7; tentatively, D is TRBD2 (6 bases). The CDR3 is made up of 15 amino acids. The ends were cut back, 2 bases at V and 1 base at J, with 13 bases in the middle. The V gene's germline CDR1 is SGHRS and CDR2 YFSETQ. CDR3 in amino acids: CASSLAGTSSYEQYF. The CDR3 region has the DNA TGCGCCAGCAGCTTAGCGGGTACGTCTTCCTACGAGCAGTACTTC.

The V gene is TRBV7-9, the J gene TRBJ2-5; no definite D call. CDR1 SEHNR and CDR2 FQNEAQ come from the germline V gene (reference sequence). There are 12 residues in the CDR3. V was pared by 1 base and J by 4 bases, with 4 bases between. CDR3 coding DNA: TGTGCCAGCAGCTTAGTGGGAGAGACCCAGTACTTC. Translation: CASSLVGETQYF.

V is TRBV14 and J is TRBJ1-3, with D hard to call. CDR1 SGHDN and CDR2 FVKESK come from the germline V gene. This CDR3 comprises 15 residues. V lost 1 base to trimming and J lost 1 base, with 8 bases between them. CDR3 sequence (DNA): TGTGCCAGCAGCCAAGTTGGAGGTTCTGGAAACACCATATATTTT. As protein: CASSQVGGSGNTIYF.

The chain joins TRBV11-2 to TRBJ1-2; 7 bases map to TRBD1. Germline CDR1 is SGHAT and CDR2 is FQNNGV. The CDR3 is 14 residues long. The ends lost 5 bases at V and 4 bases at J; junction bases unmatched: 7. CDR3: CASSPDRDGYGYTF. CDR3 DNA: TGTGCCAGCAGCCCTGACAGGGATGGCTATGGCTACACCTTC. Together with reference TRBV11-2 and TRBJ1-2, the CDR3 gives the full variable domain: EAGVAQSPRYKIIEKRQSVAFWCNPISGHATLYWYQQILGQGPKLLIQFQNNGVVDDSQLPKDRFSAERLKGVDSTLKIQPAKLEDSAVYLCASSPDRDGYGYTFGSGTRLTVV.

The chain combines TRBV29-1 with TRBJ1-1, with TRBD1 matching over 8 bases. With V trimmed by 7 bases and J by 9 bases, 13 bases remained unmatched. This CDR3 region has 13 residues. Germline CDR1 and CDR2: SQVTM and ANQGSEA. For the CDR3, the DNA is TGCAGCGCCGATAAGGGACAGGACCTACAAGCTTTCTTT. It specifies CSADKGQDLQAFF.

This sequence joins TRBV5-1 and TRBJ1-2, with a tentative D call TRBD1 (6 bases). Germline V lookup: CDR1 SGHRS, CDR2 YFSETQ. The ends were cut back, 5 bases at V and 4 bases at J, with 15 bases in the middle. This CDR3 contains 14 residues. CDR3 amino acids: CASSGGLGIYGYTF. The CDR3 region has the DNA TGCGCCAGCAGTGGGGGGCTTGGGATCTATGGCTACACCTTC.

The rearrangement uses TRBV6-5 and TRBJ2-7, with TRBD1 identical over 9 bases. Germline CDR1 MNHEY, CDR2 SVGAGI. This CDR3 comprises 13 residues. J was trimmed by 5 bases and V by 6 bases; bases with no gene match: 5. For the CDR3, the DNA is TGTGCCAGCAGGGAACAGGGGGCCCACGAGCAGTACTTC. Protein: CASREQGAHEQYF.

This chain connects TRBV28 to TRBJ1-2, with TRBD1 as a possible D gene (5 bases). The CDR3 loop spans 17 amino acids. V lost 2 bases and J lost 5, with 21 bases in between. Germline CDR1 reads MDHEN; CDR2 reads SYDVKM. The CDR3 nucleotides read TGTGCCAGCAGTTTAGCATTAGGAGGGGCAGATTATTATGGCTACACCTTC. It specifies CASSLALGGADYYGYTF.